This T cell receptor (beta chain) was identified during a study of T cell repertoires in cytomegalovirus infection. Study at large: Recently described HLA-C-restricted plus well-studied HLA-B-restricted CMV epitopes were used. The study, taken as a whole, reports: It was HLA-C-restricted CMV-specific TCR beta clonotypes that dominated the response ex vivo.

Concerning this clonotype: As yet, its antigen is unknown.

TCRdb fed the reads into MiXCR, producing one record per CDR3 protein. This sample carries some 99,000 distinct CDR3 sequences, around 28% of them seen once, and the ten largest clones take 80% to 85%. The sample here was CD8+ T cells from cultured PBMCs, taken from culture after CMV antigen stimulation. The receptor comes from a human donor in good health (CMV status not recorded). Some clones in this sample may be carry-over from other donors' samples.

The CDR3 loop reads CASSYLAGGGETQYF. The CDR3 nucleotides are TGTGCCAGCAGCTACCTTGCGGGGGGCGGGGAGACCCAGTACTTC. This chain joins TRBV11-2 and TRBJ2-5; 8 bases match TRBD2. The V gene's germline CDR1 is SGHAT and CDR2 FQNNGV. After removal of 4 bases from V and 5 bases from J, the junction contained 9 bases not matched to a gene. The CDR3 is made up of 15 amino acids.